This T cell receptor (beta chain) was sequenced in a study of metastatic and nonmetastatic thyroid tumors. The overall study: Repertoires from blood and tumor or nodule tissue of malignant and benign thyroid patients were compared. Points from the study as a whole: It was reportedly found that TCR beta diversity was significantly higher in malignant thyroid tumors than in benign nodules, a difference seen in both blood and tumor samples.

Original analysis: Researchers built a distant-metastasis classifier for papillary thyroid cancer that drew on CDR3 differences across clinicopathological groups. TCRdb re-called the PCR reads with MiXCR. What appears here as the V and J calls and clone size reflects TCRdb's work, not the paper's. The table has about 25,000 clones, 20% to 25% seen once. Nobody among the patients had been given any treatment before thyroid surgery. The CDR3 extends over 16 amino acids. With V trimmed by 8 bases and J by 9 bases, 16 bases remained unmatched. With respect to this clone: The antigen is undetermined.

Sequencing was performed on blood. The sequence was obtained from a male donor with papillary thyroid cancer or a benign thyroid nodule (not recorded which). Some clones in this sample may be carry-over from other donors' samples. The V call is TRBV12-3 or TRBV12-4, the J call TRBJ2-3, with TRBD1 matching 11 bases. In DNA form, the CDR3 reads TGTGCCAGCGGAAAAGACCGGGACAGGGGGTGGTGGACGCAGTATTTT. Residues: CASGKDRDRGWWTQYF.